Listed below are T cell receptor beta chains from one sample, sequenced in a study of T cells in Graves' hyperthyroidism and ophthalmopathy. TCRdb redid the calling of the multiplex PCR reads with MiXCR, one entry per CDR3 protein. The table records fewer than 110,000 distinct CDR3 sequences, about 16% of them present only once. Sequencing was carried out using blood. The source is a woman in her forties or fifties with Graves' hyperthyroidism. CDR3s include the opening cysteine and the closing phenylalanine or tryptophan. The order of the fields is CDR3 DNA, CDR3 protein, D gene, V gene, clone size, J gene. D genes are given only for firm matches. Where a row states a size, it is once, few, many or the class of an expanded clone; other rows omit it.

CDR3 DNA: TGTGCCAGCAGCTTAGGGTCTTGGGGGGCCCGGAATTCACCCCTCCACTTT; CDR3 protein: CASSLGSWGARNSPLHF; D gene: -; V gene: TRBV7-9; clone size: -; J gene: TRBJ1-6
CDR3 DNA: TGTGCCAGCAGCTTGGTTCCAGGGAATGGCTACACCTTC; CDR3 protein: CASSLVPGNGYTF; D gene: -; V gene: TRBV5-5; clone size: -; J gene: TRBJ1-2
CDR3 DNA: TGCAGTGCTAGCAGACAGGGCCGAACCGGGGAGCTGTTTTTT; CDR3 protein: CSASRQGRTGELFF; D gene: TRBD1; V gene: TRBV20-1; clone size: many; J gene: TRBJ2-2
CDR3 DNA: TGTGCCAGCAGCCTAGATAATCCTTTCATGAACACTGAAGCTTTCTTT; CDR3 protein: CASSLDNPFMNTEAFF; D gene: -; V gene: TRBV3-1; clone size: many; J gene: TRBJ1-1
CDR3 DNA: TGTGCCACCAGTGCTCACTCGAACACTGAAGCTTTCTTT; CDR3 protein: CATSAHSNTEAFF; D gene: -; V gene: TRBV24-1; clone size: -; J gene: TRBJ1-1
CDR3 DNA: TGTGCCAGCTCACCGACAGGGATGGCCACTGAAGCTTTCTTT; CDR3 protein: CASSPTGMATEAFF; D gene: TRBD1; V gene: TRBV18; clone size: many; J gene: TRBJ1-1
CDR3 DNA: TGTGCCAGCAGTTCTGTGGGAGGCCGCCCTGATACGCAGTATTTT; CDR3 protein: CASSSVGGRPDTQYF; D gene: -; V gene: TRBV28; clone size: many; J gene: TRBJ2-3
CDR3 DNA: TGTGCCAGCCGTAGTCGGCGACTAGCGGGAGAGACCCAGTACTTC; CDR3 protein: CASRSRRLAGETQYF; D gene: TRBD2; V gene: TRBV28; clone size: -; J gene: TRBJ2-5
CDR3 DNA: TGCGCCAGCAGCCAAGGAGTTGCGGGAGGGGCAGATACGCAGTATTTT; CDR3 protein: CASSQGVAGGADTQYF; D gene: TRBD2; V gene: TRBV4-1; clone size: -; J gene: TRBJ2-3
CDR3 DNA: TGTGCCAGCAGCGGACAGGGGGGTTTAAGCAATCAGCCCCAGCATTTT; CDR3 protein: CASSGQGGLSNQPQHF; D gene: TRBD1; V gene: TRBV2; clone size: many; J gene: TRBJ1-5
CDR3 DNA: TGTGCCAGCAGCCAAGCAGGGAGACGGACTGAAGCTTTCTTT; CDR3 protein: CASSQAGRRTEAFF; D gene: -; V gene: TRBV11-2; clone size: many; J gene: TRBJ1-1
CDR3 DNA: TGTGCCAGCAGTGAAGACAGGGTTTTCACAGATACGCAGTATTTT; CDR3 protein: CASSEDRVFTDTQYF; D gene: -; V gene: TRBV2; clone size: many; J gene: TRBJ2-3
CDR3 DNA: TGCAGTGTGACGGGTTTTAGCAATTCACCCCTCCACTTT; CDR3 protein: CSVTGFSNSPLHF; D gene: -; V gene: TRBV20-1; clone size: -; J gene: TRBJ1-6
CDR3 DNA: TGTGCCAGCAGCTTAGTATTGATCGGGGAGCTGTTTTTT; CDR3 protein: CASSLVLIGELFF; D gene: -; V gene: TRBV11-2; clone size: many; J gene: TRBJ2-2
CDR3 DNA: TGTGCCAGCAGTGGACAGGTGAACACTGAAGCTTTCTTT; CDR3 protein: CASSGQVNTEAFF; D gene: -; V gene: TRBV6-1; clone size: many; J gene: TRBJ1-1
CDR3 DNA: TGTGCCAGCAGATTTACAGGGGGCGAAGAGACCCAGTACTTC; CDR3 protein: CASRFTGGEETQYF; D gene: TRBD1; V gene: TRBV2; clone size: many; J gene: TRBJ2-5
CDR3 DNA: TGTGCCAGCAGTTCACACGGGCAGGGTACCACCGACTATGGCTACACCTTC; CDR3 protein: CASSSHGQGTTDYGYTF; D gene: -; V gene: TRBV28; clone size: -; J gene: TRBJ1-2
CDR3 DNA: TGCAGTGCTAGATCGGGACTATACAATGAGCAGTTCTTC; CDR3 protein: CSARSGLYNEQFF; D gene: TRBD2; V gene: TRBV20-1; clone size: many; J gene: TRBJ2-1
CDR3 DNA: TGCGCCAGCAGCCAAGAAAGCGGACAGGGGGCGCGGGGCTACACCTTC; CDR3 protein: CASSQESGQGARGYTF; D gene: TRBD1; V gene: TRBV4-1; clone size: many; J gene: TRBJ1-2
CDR3 DNA: TGTGCCAGCAGTTTAACCAGGGTTGATGAGCAGTTCTTC; CDR3 protein: CASSLTRVDEQFF; D gene: -; V gene: TRBV27; clone size: many; J gene: TRBJ2-1
CDR3 DNA: TGTGCCAGCAGTTACTCCCTAGCGGGGCAAGAGACCCAGTACTTC; CDR3 protein: CASSYSLAGQETQYF; D gene: TRBD2; V gene: TRBV6-2/TRBV6-3; clone size: -; J gene: TRBJ2-5
CDR3 DNA: TGTGCCAGCAGCCCATCCACCGGGGAGCTGTTTTTT; CDR3 protein: CASSPSTGELFF; D gene: -; V gene: TRBV7-9; clone size: many; J gene: TRBJ2-2
CDR3 DNA: TGTGCCAGCAGTACGACAGGCAGTAGAACAGATACGCAGTATTTT; CDR3 protein: CASSTTGSRTDTQYF; D gene: -; V gene: TRBV6-1; clone size: many; J gene: TRBJ2-3
CDR3 DNA: TGTGCCAGCAGCCACGGACCTCAGCCGGGAGAGTACATCGGGCAGTTCTTC; CDR3 protein: CASSHGPQPGEYIGQFF; D gene: -; V gene: TRBV4-2; clone size: -; J gene: TRBJ2-1
CDR3 DNA: TGCGCCAGCAGCTCGTTGCAGGGGGGCACCGGGGAGCTGTTTTTT; CDR3 protein: CASSSLQGGTGELFF; D gene: -; V gene: TRBV5-1; clone size: few; J gene: TRBJ2-2
CDR3 DNA: TGTGCCAGCAGTGAATATCGTTTAGGGGACAGGGCCCAAGAGACCCAGTACTTC; CDR3 protein: CASSEYRLGDRAQETQYF; D gene: TRBD1; V gene: TRBV25-1; clone size: many; J gene: TRBJ2-5
CDR3 DNA: TGTGCCGGATCAGGGGACTTAAACTATGGCTACACCTTC; CDR3 protein: CAGSGDLNYGYTF; D gene: -; V gene: TRBV6-1; clone size: many; J gene: TRBJ1-2
CDR3 DNA: TGTGCCAGCAGTTTCCTTGGTGAGCAGTTCTTC; CDR3 protein: CASSFLGEQFF; D gene: -; V gene: TRBV12-3/TRBV12-4; clone size: many; J gene: TRBJ2-1